This paragraph reports one T cell receptor beta chain. Clones were sequenced by immunoSEQ multiplex PCR, and TCRdb holds only the in-frame ones, with some missing. This table holds 400,000 to 500,000 clones, nearly 90% found once. The study assigned cohorts using participant-reported clinical history. A PCR-confirmed or clinician-diagnosed COVID-19 case had contacted exposed participants within 2 weeks of entry. The data were taken from a study of blood T cell repertoires in COVID-19. The overall study: PBMCs, B-cell-depleted T cells, or T cells were the source of the cDNA or gDNA that made up the material.

The CDR3 runs to 14 residues. Germline V gene sequence: CDR1 SQVTM, CDR2 ANQGSEA. Trimming took off 4 bases at V and 1 base at J, with 13 bases between the two ends. The chain joins TRBV29-1 to TRBJ1-1; a weak D match, TRBD1 (5 bases). The TCR originated in a young woman who had been exposed to COVID-19. Sequencing used PBMCs or T cells enriched from blood (not recorded which). CDR3 in DNA: TGCAGCGTTGGGGGAGGGGTCGGGAACACTGAAGCTTTCTTT. It yields the protein CSVGGGVGNTEAFF.